Detailed here is one T cell receptor (beta chain). The antigen is unknown. The data were obtained in a study of TIL therapy for anti-PD-1-resistant metastatic lung cancer. Study context: By whole-exome sequencing, median non-synonymous tumor mutation burden was roughly 1.4 mutations per megabase.

This was the immunoSEQ v3 assay. Survey-level samples got approximately 1.8 million read pairs; deep-level samples got about 5-6.5 million. The repertoire was sequenced with immunoSEQ multiplex PCR; TCRdb's copy has only in-frame clones and lacks some. The sample has 50,000 to 65,000 clones, approximately 80% seen once. Noted time point: pre-treatment sample, taken before nivolumab and TIL therapy. Findings and caveats of the study: TIL clonotype persistence in blood showed no apparent association with response.

The V and J ends lost 7 bases and 6 bases, in that order; junction bases with no gene match: 12. The CDR3 length is 16 residues. Looked up from germline, CDR1 is MRHNA and CDR2 is SNTAGT. The V and J genes are TRBV6-4 and TRBJ2-1, with 10 bases that match TRBD1. Here the sequenced sample was blood, taken at baseline. This TCR was recovered from a person between 30 and 79 years old with non-small cell lung cancer. The CDR3 DNA follows: TGTGCCAGCACTCGACCCCGGGACAGGGGTTGCAATGAGCAGTTCTTC. Translated: CASTRPRDRGCNEQFF.